A single sample is the source of the 29 T cell receptor beta chains below, sequenced in a study of cytomegalovirus exposure and HLA in healthy donors. The PCR was carried out with 60 Vbeta primers and 13 Jbeta primers. Here immunoSEQ multiplex PCR was the method, and the copy in TCRdb shows in-frame clones only, minus some. The sample yields around 91,000 clones, around nine tenths seen once. Sample: PBMCs. These receptor sequences come from a young man in good health and CMV-seropositive.

V usage is TRBV18 and J usage is TRBJ2-1; TRBD2 agrees at 8 bases. The CDR3 is 17 residues long. Trimming took 5 bases from V and 0 from J; bases not matched to a gene: 9. From germline, CDR1 is KGHSH and CDR2 LQKENI. The CDR3 loop is CASSSFGGDSSYNEQFF. The CDR3 region has the DNA TGTGCCAGCTCATCGTTCGGGGGGGATAGCTCCTACAATGAGCAGTTCTTC.

The chain joins TRBV6-4 to TRBJ2-7; 7 bases map to TRBD2. This CDR3 is 14 amino acids long. J gave up 6 bases and V 0 bases, and 5 bases lay outside the gene matches. Germline lookup yields CDR1 MRHNA and CDR2 SNTAGT. The CDR3 bases are TGTGCCAGCAGTGACTCGATCGGCGGGGGCGAGCAGTACTTC. It specifies CASSDSIGGGEQYF.

V is TRBV5-6 and J is TRBJ2-7; 10 nucleotides line up with TRBD2. Germline-derived CDR1 and CDR2 are SGHDT and YYEEEE. CDR3 length: 13 residues. The trim removed 4 bases at V and 10 bases at J, leaving 8 bases unmatched. The CDR3 reads CASSPTSSGGQYF. The CDR3 DNA follows: TGTGCCAGCAGCCCCACCTCTAGCGGGGGCCAGTACTTC.

The chain uses TRBV7-2 and TRBJ2-5; possible D gene TRBD1, 7 bases. Trimming took off 10 bases at V and 5 bases at J, with 17 bases between the two ends. The CDR3 spans 13 residues. Germline lookup yields CDR1 SGHTA and CDR2 FQGNSA. The CDR3 spells CATSTSRGETQYF. CDR3 nucleotides: TGTGCCACCTCCACTAGCAGGGGGGAGACCCAGTACTTC.

J is TRBJ1-3 and V is TRBV5-1; 7 bases are shared with TRBD1. The CDR3 has 15 amino acids. Trimming took 2 bases from V and 2 from J; bases not matched to a gene: 4. The germline gives CDR1 SGHRS, CDR2 YFSETQ. CDR3 protein: CASSLQGSAGNTIYF. CDR3 coding DNA: TGCGCCAGCAGCTTACAGGGGTCAGCTGGAAACACCATATATTTT. The variable domain in full, with the rest retrieved from reference TRBV5-1 and TRBJ1-3, is KAGVTQTPRYLIKTRGQQVTLSCSPISGHRSVSWYQQTPGQGLQFLFEYFSETQRNKGNFPGRFSGRQFSNSRSEMNVSTLELGDSALYLCASSLQGSAGNTIYFGEGSWLTVV.

This clone appeared a single time. CDR3 in amino acids: CASSSRGGSYEQYF. The CDR3 DNA follows: TGTGCCAGCAGTTCCCGAGGAGGTTCCTACGAGCAGTACTTC. The chain combines TRBV27 with TRBJ2-7, with D tentatively TRBD2 (5 bases). The CDR3 totals 14 residues. CDR1 and CDR2 (germline): MNHEY, SMNVEV (reference sequence). Trimming took off 4 bases at V and 1 base at J, with 11 bases between the two ends.

This sequence joins TRBV28 and TRBJ1-2; 8 bases line up with TRBD1. The V gene's germline CDR1 is MDHEN and CDR2 SYDVKM. Trimming removed 6 bases from V and 0 bases from J; junction bases left unmatched: 15. The length of the CDR3 is 18 residues. CDR3 bases: TGTGCCAGCAGGGCCCGGACAGGGAAAAGGCTAACTAACTATGGCTACACCTTC. Amino acid sequence: CASRARTGKRLTNYGYTF.

V usage is TRBV5-1 and J usage is TRBJ1-4; a possible D gene is TRBD1 (6 bases). Germline V gene data show CDR1 as SGHRS and CDR2 as YFSETQ. Trimming removed 4 bases at V and 6 bases at J, with 16 bases between. The CDR3 is 15 amino acids. The CDR3 DNA is TGCGCCAGCAGCGCAACAGGGTTTAGGGATGAAAAACTGTTTTTT. It translates to CASSATGFRDEKLFF.

The rearrangement joins TRBV11-2 to TRBJ2-3; possible D gene TRBD2, 6 bases. Germline CDR1 SGHAT, CDR2 FQNNGV. Trimming cost V 0 bases and J 5 bases, with 12 bases left between them. This CDR3 has 15 residues. CDR3 loop: CASSLESAGRDTQYF. The CDR3 DNA sequence: TGTGCCAGCAGCTTAGAATCGGCCGGGAGAGATACGCAGTATTTT.

There are a few counts of this clone. The chain combines TRBV6-1 with TRBJ1-2; D gene ambiguous. The germline CDR1 and CDR2 sequences are MNHNS and SASEGT. The V end was cut by 2 bases, the J end by 10 bases, with 14 bases between. The CDR3 runs to 13 residues. The CDR3 is CASSESGGDAYTF. Here the CDR3 DNA reads TGTGCCAGCAGTGAATCGGGTGGCGATGCCTACACCTTC.

V gene TRBV23-1 combines with J gene TRBJ1-1; the match to TRBD1 covers 7 bases. TRBV23-1 is reported as an ORF; its role is uncertain. The CDR3 has 21 residues. V lost 7 bases, J lost 4 bases, and 30 bases stayed unmatched. The CDR3 loop is CASIGINLRVEGGGRSTEAFF. In DNA, the CDR3 is TGCGCCAGCATTGGGATAAATCTCCGGGTTGAAGGAGGGGGCCGCTCCACTGAAGCTTTCTTT.

The J gene is TRBJ2-7, the V gene TRBV14; tentative D call: TRBD1 (6 bases). Germline assignment: CDR1 SGHDN and CDR2 FVKESK. Trimming pared 3 bases from V and 6 bases from J, leaving 12 bases between. CDR3 length equals 13 residues. The CDR3 nucleotides are TGTGCCAGCAGCCAGGTGAGGGGGAGCGAGCAGTACTTC. It codes for CASSQVRGSEQYF.

This chain connects TRBV7-6 to TRBJ1-2; 7 positions agree with TRBD1. This CDR3 region has 15 residues. V was pared by 0 bases and J by 4 bases, with 5 bases of the junction left unmatched. The V gene's germline CDR1 is SGHVS and CDR2 FNYEAQ. The CDR3, as DNA: TGTGCCAGCAGCTTAGCGGAGACAGGGCCCTATGGCTACACCTTC. Encoded protein: CASSLAETGPYGYTF.

The rearrangement uses TRBV6-6 and TRBJ1-1; 7 bases are a match to TRBD1. CDR3 length: 15 amino acids. V lost 2 bases, J lost 0 bases, and 3 bases stayed unmatched. The V gene's germline CDR1 is MNHNY and CDR2 SVGAGI (reference sequence). This CDR3 reads CASSYRQGVNTEAFF. The CDR3 DNA is TGTGCCAGCAGTTACAGGCAGGGGGTGAACACTGAAGCTTTCTTT.

The table lists this clone with a few counts. The rearrangement joins TRBV6-5 to TRBJ2-7, with 7 bases fitting TRBD1. The germline CDR1 and CDR2 sequences are MNHEY and SVGAGI. The CDR3 length is 12 residues. Trimming removed 6 bases from V and 4 bases from J; junction bases left unmatched: 3. CDR3 DNA sequence: TGTGCCAGCAGCCAGACAGGGTACGAGCAGTACTTC. Its protein is CASSQTGYEQYF.

The chain is built from TRBV19 and TRBJ2-1; tentatively, D is TRBD1 (5 bases). The CDR3 runs to 16 residues. Germline loops: CDR1 LNHDA, CDR2 SQIVND (reference sequence). V was trimmed by 4 bases and J by 3 bases, leaving 16 bases between them. The CDR3: CASSTPSWTSYNEQFF. In DNA, the CDR3 is TGTGCCAGTAGTACACCATCCTGGACAAGCTACAATGAGCAGTTCTTC.

This chain links TRBV7-2 with TRBJ2-7; 8 bases line up with TRBD2. V lost 0 bases to trimming and J lost 3 bases; unmatched junction nucleotides: 10. The CDR3 has 17 amino acids. Germline-derived CDR1 and CDR2 are SGHTA and FQGNSA. The CDR3 DNA reads as TGTGCCAGCAGCTTAGCGAGCGGGAGCTCCCGAGGCTACGAGCAGTACTTC. As protein: CASSLASGSSRGYEQYF.

The V and J genes are TRBV19 and TRBJ1-2; possibly TRBD1 for D (6 bases). The CDR3 is made up of 15 amino acids. Germline V lookup: CDR1 LNHDA, CDR2 SQIVND (reference sequence). V lost 0 bases to trimming and J lost 7 bases, with 15 bases between them. The CDR3 bases are TGTGCCAGTAGTATAGATGCCCCCGGGACATTTGGCTACACCTTC. Its protein product is CASSIDAPGTFGYTF.

In its sample, this clone ranks as medium-sized. V and J are TRBV6-1 and TRBJ2-7; tentatively, D is TRBD1 (5 bases). Germline loops: CDR1 MNHNS, CDR2 SASEGT. The CDR3 runs to 14 residues. The V gene lost 4 bases and the J gene lost 0 bases, with 10 bases spanning the gap. In nucleotides, the CDR3 is TGTGCCAGCAGTGCCCAGGGTAACTCCTACGAGCAGTACTTC. It yields the protein CASSAQGNSYEQYF.

The V call is TRBV27, the J call TRBJ1-6, with TRBD1 matching over 9 bases. The V gene end was trimmed by 7 bases and the J gene end by 6 bases; junction bases not matched to a gene: 7. CDR1 and CDR2 (germline): MNHEY, SMNVEV (reference sequence). The length of the CDR3 is 15 residues. Here the CDR3 DNA reads TGTGCCAGCACTGGGGACAGGGAACTTAATTCACCCCTCCACTTT. It translates to CASTGDRELNSPLHF.

V is TRBV6-1 and J is TRBJ1-4, with D possibly TRBD1 on 6 matching bases. This CDR3 contains 14 residues. With 6 bases removed from V and 7 bases from J, the gap between germline ends came to 15 bases. The germline CDR1 and CDR2 sequences are MNHNS and SASEGT. The CDR3 spells CASRKGGSGEKLFF. As DNA, the CDR3 is TGTGCCAGCAGGAAAGGGGGAAGTGGTGAAAAACTGTTTTTT.

The rearrangement joins TRBV28 to TRBJ2-1; 8 nucleotides agree with TRBD2. The CDR3 covers 16 residues. Per germline, CDR1 MDHEN and CDR2 SYDVKM. J lost 6 bases, V lost 5 bases, and 12 bases had no gene match. The chain's CDR3 is CASSPHPAGAFNEQFF. The CDR3 DNA reads TGTGCCAGCAGTCCCCACCCAGCGGGAGCTTTCAATGAGCAGTTCTTC. Based on the CDR3 plus reference TRBV28 and TRBJ2-1, the full variable domain is DVKVTQSSRYLVKRTGEKVFLECVQDMDHENMFWYRQDPGLGLRLIYFSYDVKMKEKGDIPEGYSVSREKKERFSLILESASTNQTSMYLCASSPHPAGAFNEQFFGPGTRLTVL.

The chain links TRBV27 to TRBJ2-7, with a tentative D call TRBD1 (5 bases). This CDR3 region has 14 residues. Between the trimmed V and J ends, which lost 6 bases and 3 bases, there was a span of 15 bases. CDR1 and CDR2 (germline): MNHEY, SMNVEV (reference sequence). CDR3 residues: CASSLTQGYYEQYF. CDR3 bases: TGTGCCAGCAGCTTAACGCAGGGTTACTACGAGCAGTACTTC.

The V and J genes are TRBV6-6 and TRBJ2-7, with a possible D match to TRBD1 (6 bases). This CDR3 is 14 amino acids long. From germline, CDR1 is MNHNY and CDR2 SVGAGI (reference sequence). Trimming cost V 4 bases and J 2 bases, with 12 bases left between them. CDR3 sequence: CASSLQGRAYEQYF. In DNA, the CDR3 is TGTGCCAGCAGTTTACAGGGTCGGGCCTACGAGCAGTACTTC.

V gene TRBV5-1 combines with J gene TRBJ2-7; D is possibly TRBD2 (6 bases). The germline gives CDR1 SGHRS, CDR2 YFSETQ. The V and J ends lost 0 bases and 4 bases respectively, with 14 bases between them. This CDR3 comprises 15 residues. CDR3 residues: CASSLAASEGYEQYF. The CDR3 region has the DNA TGCGCCAGCAGCTTGGCGGCTAGCGAGGGGTACGAGCAGTACTTC.

This chain connects TRBV2 to TRBJ2-1; 14 nucleotides line up with TRBD2. The V gene's germline CDR1 is SNHLY and CDR2 FYNNEI. CDR3 size: 16 residues. V shed 10 bases, J shed 8 bases, and the junction held 13 bases outside the gene matches. The CDR3 bases are TGTGCCAAAACCGGGACTAGCGGGAGCCGGGGCGATGAGCAGTTCTTC. Its protein product is CAKTGTSGSRGDEQFF.

The rearrangement uses TRBV18 and TRBJ2-4; a weak D match, TRBD1 (5 bases). CDR1 and CDR2 (germline): KGHSH, LQKENI. This CDR3 is 14 amino acids long. Trimming removed 4 bases at V and 2 bases at J, with 9 bases between. CDR3 amino acids: CASSQRQTKNIQYF. CDR3 nucleotide sequence: TGTGCCAGCTCACAACGACAGACCAAAAACATTCAGTACTTC. The full variable domain, with the rest looked up from reference TRBV18 and TRBJ2-4, is NAGVMQNPRHLVRRRGQEARLRCSPMKGHSHVYWYRQLPEEGLKFMVYLQKENIIDESGMPKERFSAEFPKEGPSILRIQQVVRGDSAAYFCASSQRQTKNIQYFGAGTRLSVL.

This clone was recorded once. This chain links TRBV5-1 with TRBJ2-2, with unresolved D. The CDR3 runs 15 residues. V shed 4 bases and J shed 1 base, with 11 bases lying between them. Germline V CDR1 and CDR2: SGHRS, YFSETQ. CDR3 amino acids: CASSLLSGNTGELFF. CDR3 DNA sequence: TGCGCCAGCAGCCTGCTAAGTGGGAACACCGGGGAGCTGTTTTTT.

The rearrangement uses TRBV6-1 and TRBJ2-7, with D possibly being TRBD2 (6 bases). Trimming pared 8 bases from V and 3 bases from J, leaving 11 bases between. Germline lookup yields CDR1 MNHNS and CDR2 SASEGT. This CDR3 has 12 amino acids. The CDR3 spells CASWGLSYEQYF. CDR3 nucleotide sequence: TGTGCCAGCTGGGGACTTAGCTACGAGCAGTACTTC.